What follows describes a single T cell receptor (beta chain). Its antigen is not known. This sample stems from a study of T cell responses to AZD1222 COVID-19 vaccine. Method: immunoSEQ multiplex PCR; TCRdb's copy keeps in-frame clones and lacks some. The sample shows about 160,000 clones, 94% of them seen only once. Study-wide results and limits: Clonal diversity was possibly underestimated, and the donors were mostly white British, with more females. Targets within unmutated variant regions were reportedly found for nearly half of spike-specific TCRs. Receipt of two AZD1222 doses was followed by a rise in Spike-specific TCR breadth and depth.

The CDR3 is 16 amino acids. V lost 6 bases and J 0 bases, leaving 17 bases between the germline ends. CDR1 and CDR2 (germline): MDHEN, SYDVKM. The material sequenced was peripheral blood, taken 28 days after the second AZD1222 dose. This chain uses TRBV28 with TRBJ1-2; tentatively, D is TRBD1 (5 bases). The receptor was isolated from an adult who received the AZD1222 COVID-19 vaccine. CDR3 amino acids: CASSHLGEGPNYGYTF. CDR3 sequence (DNA): TGTGCCAGCAGCCACCTCGGGGAGGGACCTAACTATGGCTACACCTTC.